The 25 T cell receptor beta chains below come from one sample, sequenced in a study of cytomegalovirus exposure and HLA in healthy donors. The primer mix had 60 Vbeta and 13 Jbeta primers. The method was immunoSEQ multiplex PCR; TCRdb's version includes in-frame clones alone and lacks a portion of them. The sample shows some 100,000 clones, around 80% of them seen only once. The sample consisted of PBMCs. These receptors originate from a woman between 18 and 29 years old in good health and CMV-seronegative.

The V call is TRBV7-3, the J call TRBJ2-7; TRBD1 matches at 9 bases. V gave up 2 bases and J gave up 2 bases; unmatched junction bases: 1. The CDR3 covers 14 residues. Per the germline V gene, CDR1 is SGHTA and CDR2 is FQGTGA. The CDR3, as DNA: TGTGCCAGCAGCTTAGGGACAGGGCCCTACGAGCAGTACTTC. Amino acid sequence: CASSLGTGPYEQYF.

This clone occurred a few times. The rearrangement links TRBV5-8 to TRBJ1-5; 7 bases fit TRBD1. In germline, CDR1 is SGHTS, CDR2 YDEGEE. Losses at the gene ends were 5 bases for V and 9 bases for J; bases not matched to a gene: 8. The CDR3 sequence is 13 residues long. For the CDR3, the DNA is TGTGCCAGCAGACGTAAACAGGGGTTGCCCCAGCATTTT. Its translation is CASRRKQGLPQHF.

The chain is built from TRBV21-1 and TRBJ2-6; the D call of TRBD1 is as the table states it, not checked on the DNA. TRBV21-1 is an annotated pseudogene. The CDR3 is 20 amino acids. The CDR3 DNA reads as TGTGCCAGCAGCAAAGGCGGACAGGGGGCGTCTCTCTCTGGGGCCAACGTCCTGACTTTC. It codes for CASSKGGQGASLSGANVLTF.

The table lists this clone with a count of one. This CDR3 reads CASSGDRVRTEAFF. The CDR3 DNA follows: TGTGCCAGCAGCGGGGACAGGGTAAGAACTGAAGCTTTCTTT. V and J are TRBV7-8 and TRBJ1-1, with 9 bases fitting TRBD1. J gave up 5 bases and V 5 bases, and 6 bases lay outside the gene matches. From germline, CDR1 is SGHVS and CDR2 FQNEAQ. The CDR3 spans 14 residues. The full variable domain, rest sourced from reference TRBV7-8 and TRBJ1-1, is GAGVSQSPRYKVAKRGQDVALRCDPISGHVSLFWYQQALGQGPEFLTYFQNEAQLDKSGLPSDRFFAERPEGSVSTLKIQRTQQEDSAVYLCASSGDRVRTEAFFGQGTRLTVV.

The chain couples TRBV13 to TRBJ2-7; TRBD2 matches at 8 bases. This CDR3 is built from 15 residues. The J segment lost 1 base and the V segment lost 2 bases, leaving 4 bases of the junction unmatched. The germline gives CDR1 PRHDT, CDR2 FYEKMQ (reference sequence). In nucleotides, the CDR3 is TGTGCCAGCAGCTTAACTAGCGGAAGATCCTACGAGCAGTACTTC. Translation gives CASSLTSGRSYEQYF. The variable domain in full, completed from reference TRBV13 and TRBJ2-7, reads AAGVIQSPRHLIKEKRETATLKCYPIPRHDTVYWYQQGPGQDPQFLISFYEKMQSDKGSIPDRFSAQQFSDYHSELNMSSLELGDSALYFCASSLTSGRSYEQYFGPGTRLTVT.

The rearrangement uses TRBV28 and TRBJ2-5, with TRBD1 matching over 9 bases. The ends lost 5 bases at V and 1 base at J; junction bases unmatched: 8. Germline lookup yields CDR1 MDHEN and CDR2 SYDVKM. CDR3 length: 16 residues. The CDR3 DNA reads as TGTGCCAGCAGTGCTAGGACAGGGGAGGGCCAAGAGACCCAGTACTTC. Translated: CASSARTGEGQETQYF.

The chain carries TRBV28 and TRBJ1-4; the D gene is possibly TRBD1 (5 bases). CDR1 and CDR2 from the germline V gene are MDHEN and SYDVKM. Trimming stripped 3 bases from V and 8 bases from J, with 25 bases between. The CDR3 runs to 18 residues. CDR3 DNA: TGTGCCAGCAGTTTCGGCCCTGGGACGGGGGGGTTGATGGAAAAACTGTTTTTT. This sequence encodes CASSFGPGTGGLMEKLFF.

The gene calls are TRBV27 and TRBJ2-5; 10 nucleotides line up with TRBD2. The DNA end is a closer match to TRBJ2-7, so the J assignment may be wrong. The CDR3 consists of 16 residues. The germline CDR1 and CDR2 sequences are MNHEY and SMNVEV (reference sequence). The CDR3 bases are TGTGCCAGCAGTCTGGCGGTGAGCGGGAGGGGCTACGAGCAGTACTTC. Encoded protein: CASSLAVSGRGYEQYF.

The V gene is TRBV30, the J gene TRBJ2-3, with D unresolved. This CDR3 is 15 amino acids long. Trimming removed 0 bases at V and 3 bases at J, with 13 bases between. CDR1 and CDR2 (germline): GTSNPN, SVGIG (reference sequence). The CDR3 DNA follows: TGTGCCTGGAGTGTACAGATTCTACGGACAGATACGCAGTATTTT. The encoded protein is CAWSVQILRTDTQYF.

The chain has TRBV27 and TRBJ1-5; 8 bases agree with TRBD1. V lost 0 bases to trimming and J lost 6 bases; unmatched junction nucleotides: 7. Germline CDR1 MNHEY, CDR2 SMNVEV (reference sequence). CDR3 length equals 16 residues. The CDR3 sequence is CASSLSSTGGGQPQHF. The CDR3 nucleotides are TGTGCCAGCAGTTTATCGAGCACAGGGGGGGGTCAGCCCCAGCATTTT.

The chain uses TRBV5-1 and TRBJ2-1; TRBD2 aligns across 8 bases. CDR1 and CDR2 from the germline V gene are SGHRS and YFSETQ. V gave up 4 bases and J gave up 4 bases; unmatched junction bases: 7. The CDR3 covers 15 residues. The CDR3 coding sequence is TGCGCCAGCAGCCCGGGGGGGGCCGGATACAATGAGCAGTTCTTC. It codes for CASSPGGAGYNEQFF. The variable domain in full, with the rest retrieved from reference TRBV5-1 and TRBJ2-1, is KAGVTQTPRYLIKTRGQQVTLSCSPISGHRSVSWYQQTPGQGLQFLFEYFSETQRNKGNFPGRFSGRQFSNSRSEMNVSTLELGDSALYLCASSPGGAGYNEQFFGPGTRLTVL.

The chain uses TRBV28 and TRBJ1-2, with D tentatively TRBD1 (5 bases). The CDR3 runs to 15 residues. V was shortened by 2 bases and J by 2 bases, with 12 bases between the two germline ends. Germline-derived CDR1 and CDR2 are MDHEN and SYDVKM. The DNA of the CDR3 is TGTGCCAGCAGTTTACGCTTCAGGGTAAACTATGGCTACACCTTC. Translation gives CASSLRFRVNYGYTF.

The rearrangement uses TRBV11-2 and TRBJ2-5; 10 bases are shared with TRBD1. Germline CDR1 is SGHAT and CDR2 is FQNNGV. With 0 bases clipped from V and 5 bases from J, the junction kept 12 bases outside the gene matches. The CDR3 is 18 residues long. The CDR3 loop is CASSLDSWGDRGRETQYF. For the CDR3, the DNA is TGTGCCAGCAGCTTAGATTCTTGGGGAGACAGGGGGCGCGAGACCCAGTACTTC.

This chain joins TRBV10-3 and TRBJ1-3; D remains ambiguous. Trimming took off 7 bases at V and 0 bases at J, with 16 bases between the two ends. The length of the CDR3 is 16 residues. Germline V CDR1 and CDR2: ENHRY, SYGVKD. The DNA for the CDR3 is TGTGCCATCACCCCCCGCGGGGATAACTCTGGAAACACCATATATTTT. This encodes CAITPRGDNSGNTIYF.

CDR3 sequence reads: CASIPIGGRGAGELFF. CDR3 DNA: TGCGCCAGCATTCCGATCGGGGGCCGGGGGGCCGGGGAGCTGTTTTTT. The V and J genes are TRBV10-2 and TRBJ2-2; maybe TRBD2 (7 bases). V dropped 7 bases and J dropped 6 bases, with 21 bases sitting between them. The CDR3 contains 16 residues. Germline V lookup: CDR1 WSHSY, CDR2 SAAADI.

This chain uses TRBV7-9 with TRBJ2-2; D gene ambiguous. Trimming shortened V by 1 base and J by 1 base, and 4 bases separated the two germline ends. The CDR3 is made up of 14 amino acids. Germline-derived CDR1 and CDR2 are SEHNR and FQNEAQ (reference sequence). The CDR3, as DNA: TGTGCCAGCAGCTTAGGACTGAACACCGGGGAGCTGTTTTTT. As protein: CASSLGLNTGELFF.

This clone was picked up a small number of times. This sequence joins TRBV28 and TRBJ2-1; D is unclear. Trimming removed 3 bases at V and 0 bases at J, with 6 bases between. The germline CDR1 and CDR2 sequences are MDHEN and SYDVKM. The CDR3 totals 14 residues. CDR3 coding DNA: TGTGCCAGCAGTTTTGCGTCCTCCTACAATGAGCAGTTCTTC. Protein sequence: CASSFASSYNEQFF.

The chain links TRBV21-1 to TRBJ2-7; the table assigns TRBD2, which was not confirmed against the DNA. TRBV21-1 is assigned pseudogene status. The CDR3 has 14 amino acids. CDR3 sequence (DNA): TGTGCCAGCAGCACACGGACTACAACCTACGAGCAGTACTTC. This translates into CASSTRTTTYEQYF.

This sequence joins TRBV7-6 and TRBJ1-1, with D perhaps matching TRBD1 (6 bases). Germline CDR1 is SGHVS and CDR2 is FNYEAQ. The CDR3 is 14 amino acids. V shed 3 bases and J shed 4 bases, with 12 bases lying between them. The DNA of the CDR3 is TGTGCCAGCAGCTTCTTACAGGGAAGCACTGAAGCTTTCTTT. It encodes CASSFLQGSTEAFF.

This chain links TRBV6-6 with TRBJ2-7; TRBD1 matches 10 bases. Trimming cost V 4 bases and J 3 bases; bases outside gene matches: 9. CDR1 and CDR2 (germline): MNHNY, SVGAGI (reference sequence). The CDR3 loop spans 16 amino acids. In nucleotides, the CDR3 is TGTGCCAGCAGTTCTAATACGGGACAGGGGCTCTACGAGCAGTACTTC. Protein: CASSSNTGQGLYEQYF.

V and J are TRBV7-2 and TRBJ2-7, with a weak D call TRBD1 (6 bases). Deletions cut 5 bases from V and 3 bases from J, with 20 bases between. Looked up from germline, CDR1 is SGHTA and CDR2 is FQGNSA. This CDR3 is 16 amino acids long. The CDR3 sequence: CASSVLGTPRDYEQYF. CDR3 sequence (DNA): TGTGCCAGCAGCGTACTCGGGACACCCCGCGACTACGAGCAGTACTTC.

CDR3 amino acids: CASSAPGTGVKEKLFF. The CDR3 bases are TGTGCCAGCAGTGCGCCCGGGACAGGGGTAAAGGAAAAACTGTTTTTT. The gene calls are TRBV28 and TRBJ1-4; the match to TRBD1 covers 10 bases. This CDR3 has 16 amino acids. Germline V gene sequence: CDR1 MDHEN, CDR2 SYDVKM. Unmatched junction bases numbered 11, after V lost 5 bases and J lost 8 bases.

The genes are TRBV7-2 and TRBJ2-7, with 7 bases lining up with TRBD1. From germline, CDR1 is SGHTA and CDR2 FQGNSA. V gave up 5 bases and J gave up 9 bases; unmatched junction bases: 16. The CDR3 has 15 amino acids. The CDR3 DNA reads as TGTGCCAGCAGCGCACAAGACAGGGTGGTTTATGTGCAGTACTTC. Amino acids: CASSAQDRVVYVQYF.

CDR3 amino acids: CASSAGTGNYEQYF. CDR3 in DNA: TGTGCCAGCAGTGCCGGGACAGGAAACTACGAGCAGTACTTC. The chain is built from TRBV6-5 and TRBJ2-7; 8 bases align to TRBD1. This CDR3 is built from 14 residues. The germline V gene has CDR1 MNHEY and CDR2 SVGAGI. V was pared by 5 bases and J by 3 bases, with 6 bases of the junction left unmatched.

V and J are TRBV11-2 and TRBJ1-2, with D tentatively TRBD1 (5 bases). This CDR3 comprises 14 residues. Germline values: CDR1 SGHAT, CDR2 FQNNGV. With 1 base removed from V and 8 bases from J, the gap between germline ends came to 14 bases. CDR3 loop: CASSLVPWGEGYTF. DNA for the CDR3: TGTGCCAGCAGCTTAGTCCCCTGGGGGGAGGGCTACACCTTC.